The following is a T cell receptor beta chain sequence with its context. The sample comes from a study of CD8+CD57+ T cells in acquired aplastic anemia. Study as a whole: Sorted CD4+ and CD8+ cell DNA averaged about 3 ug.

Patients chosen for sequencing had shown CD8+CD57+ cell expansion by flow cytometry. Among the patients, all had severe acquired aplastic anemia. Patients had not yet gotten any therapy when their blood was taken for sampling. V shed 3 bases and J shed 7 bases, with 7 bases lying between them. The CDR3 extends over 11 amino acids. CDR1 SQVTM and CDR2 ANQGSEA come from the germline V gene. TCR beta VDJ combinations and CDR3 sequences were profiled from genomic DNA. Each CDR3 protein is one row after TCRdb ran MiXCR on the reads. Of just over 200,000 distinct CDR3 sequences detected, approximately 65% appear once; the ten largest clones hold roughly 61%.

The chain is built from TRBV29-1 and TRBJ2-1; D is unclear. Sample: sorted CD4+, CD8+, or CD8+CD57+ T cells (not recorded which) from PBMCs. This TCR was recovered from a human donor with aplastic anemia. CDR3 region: CSVDYPNEQFF. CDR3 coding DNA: TGCAGCGTTGACTACCCGAATGAGCAGTTCTTC.